The 8 T cell receptor beta chains reported below all come from one sample, sequenced in a study of cytomegalovirus exposure and HLA in healthy donors. Assay: immunoSEQ multiplex PCR; the TCRdb copy retains only in-frame clones and omits some. The sample gives around 140,000 clones, approximately 86% of which show up once; under 9% is in the top ten. Sequencing used PBMCs. The receptor source for this set is a man between 18 and 29 years old in good health and CMV-seropositive.

The chain carries TRBV6-5 and TRBJ1-3; a possible D gene is TRBD1 (5 bases). The germline V gene encodes CDR1 MNHEY and CDR2 SVGAGI. The CDR3 is 15 amino acids. V shed 8 bases and J shed 4 bases, with 18 bases lying between them. CDR3 nucleotide sequence: TGTGCCAGCCGCCTTGATCAGGGATCCGGAAACACCATATATTTT. Protein product: CASRLDQGSGNTIYF.

This chain links TRBV7-3 with TRBJ2-7; 7 nucleotides match TRBD2. V was clipped by 5 bases and J by 7 bases; unmatched bases: 11. This CDR3 contains 14 residues. The germline gives CDR1 SGHTA, CDR2 FQGTGA. The CDR3 DNA sequence: TGTGCCAGCAGCACGGGACTAACCCCGGCGGAGCAGTACTTC. Amino acids: CASSTGLTPAEQYF.

Worth noting for this clone: The DNA is omitted, as the CDR3 cannot be located on it reliably, and the CDR3 follows TCRdb's listing. V and J are TRBV28 and TRBJ1-2; whether TRBD1, the table's D call, matches the DNA was not checked. The length of the CDR3 is 14 amino acids, counting both ends. Per the germline V gene, CDR1 is MDHEN and CDR2 is SYDVKM. The CDR3 region is CASSSSTGLYSYTF.

The V gene is TRBV7-9, the J gene TRBJ1-1; D remains unclear. The V gene's germline CDR1 is SEHNR and CDR2 FQNEAQ (reference sequence). This CDR3 has 12 residues. The V end lost 5 bases, the J end lost 2 bases, and 6 bases lay between the germline ends. The CDR3 region is CASSLYNTEAFF. The CDR3 DNA reads as TGTGCCAGCAGCCTATATAACACTGAAGCTTTCTTT.

The rearrangement uses TRBV18 and TRBJ2-1, with unresolved D. V gave up 6 bases and J gave up 3 bases, with 9 bases separating them. Germline V CDR1 and CDR2: KGHSH, LQKENI. The CDR3 runs to 13 residues. In DNA form, the CDR3 reads TGTGCCAGCTCCCCTTTAAACTACAATGAGCAGTTCTTC. This gives the protein CASSPLNYNEQFF.

This clone showed up just once. The rearrangement joins TRBV11-2 to TRBJ2-7; no clear D. Between the trimmed V and J ends, which lost 3 bases and 0 bases, there was a span of 12 bases. In germline, CDR1 is SGHAT, CDR2 FQNNGV. The CDR3 is made up of 15 amino acids. CDR3 sequence reads: CASSFLKQISYEQYF. In DNA, the CDR3 is TGTGCCAGCAGCTTTTTAAAACAGATCTCCTACGAGCAGTACTTC.

J is TRBJ1-1 and V is TRBV25-1; D is ambiguous. Trimming left V 6 bases short and J 1 base short, with 3 bases between. The CDR3 loop spans 11 amino acids. Germline assignment: CDR1 MGHDK and CDR2 SYGVNS. CDR3 bases: TGTGCCAGCAGCAAGAACACTGAAGCTTTCTTT. Protein sequence: CASSKNTEAFF.

In nucleotides, the CDR3 is TGTGCCAGCTCACCCGGGACAGACTATGGCTACACCTTC. Encoded protein: CASSPGTDYGYTF. This chain uses TRBV18 with TRBJ1-2; 7 nucleotides align to TRBD1. From germline, CDR1 is KGHSH and CDR2 LQKENI. The CDR3 covers 13 residues. Trimming took 3 bases from V and 3 from J; bases not matched to a gene: 1.